What follows is one T cell receptor (beta chain) and its context. There is no known antigen for this receptor. No base quality values were provided; no much bigger clone lies one nucleotide off. The entry originates in a study of blood T cells in healthy people across ages (dated by TCRdb to 2013 to 2016). Notes on the research overall: In model experiments, template switching captured about one uniquely barcoded TCR beta cDNA molecule for every two T cells. The study measured age-related changes in TCR beta repertoire diversity using deep sequencing normalized with unique cDNA molecular identifiers. The donors were split into four age groups: young (average about 15 years), middle-aged (39), aged (roughly 68) and long-lived (over 75). To avoid experimental bias, donors of different ages were randomly spread across the sequencing lanes. For two donors (one aged 18 to 29 and one aged 80 or older), the study analyzed two additional independent replicas of 1 million unique cDNA reads from the same blood draw.

The receptor library was made with 5' RACE. For sequencing, an Illumina HiSeq 2500 was employed. A second about 7 to 11 cycle PCR used a sample-barcoded 5' primer and a J-beta primer mix. A template-switch 5' adaptor carrying 12 random nucleotides introduced a unique molecular identifier onto each TCR beta cDNA molecule. Each sample yielded at least 2.5 million CDR3-containing paired-end reads. All of the RNA was converted into first-strand cDNA using the Mint cDNA synthesis kit, with a TRBC-specific oligonucleotide serving as the primer. After uracil-DNA glycosylase treatment, a first 18-cycle PCR used universal primers M1SS and BC2_uni_R on all cDNA. For the original study's pipeline: Normalization of each sample was performed by random selection of 1 million high-quality reads, each carrying a distinct molecular identifier. Reads sharing molecular identifiers were discarded rather than binned into consensus sequences. MiTCR, with a Q25 quality threshold and the strictest error-elimination algorithm, was used for CDR3 identification, clonotype clustering and error correction. A nonparametric unseen species model with Euler transformation was used to estimate lower-bound total TCR beta diversity. In-frame beta chains were kept once TCRdb had trimmed the public reads at Q25 with fastp and called clones with MiXCR. For every CDR3 protein sequence, its rows merge into one entry that carries the most common genes and DNA. These V and J calls rely on TCRdb rather than the paper's analysis. The sample yields nearly 1 million distinct CDR3 sequences; roughly 51% were counted once. The ten top clones hold about a fifth of the sample.

The donors were a few dozen Caucasian individuals from Russia, aged roughly 6 to 90 years, who were systemically healthy. Ten milliliters of peripheral blood were collected from each donor into EDTA-treated Vacutainer tubes. Ficoll-Paque density-gradient centrifugation was used to isolate PBMCs, with at least 7 million obtained per sample. Trizol reagent was used to extract total RNA from PBMCs, with at least 5 micrograms per sample. For every donor, flow cytometry on a PBMC aliquot measured the percentage of naive CD45RAhigh/CD27high T cells. Reading from cysteine to phenylalanine, the CDR3 counts 15 amino acids. Of the read, only the CDR3 DNA is kept; its 45 bases are in frame from base 1. Based on the germline V gene, the CDR1 and CDR2 sequences are KGHSH and LQKENI. The germline V and J ends show losses of 3 bases and 4 bases respectively, and no gene match explains 7 bases of the junction. Beyond this particular receptor, the publication reports: Compared with the aged group, the long-lived group had more naive CD4+ T cells, fewer expanded clones and increased TCR diversity, suggesting age selection. The CMV infection status of donors was not known, potentially confounding age-related changes in expanded clonotypes. Total diversity estimates from one million sequenced T cells were considered lower bounds and underestimates. Observed TCR beta diversity per million T cells fell roughly linearly with age, and a significant reduction was already apparent by age around 36. Conclusive comparison of naive and antigen-experienced compartments was prevented by the profiling of bulk unsorted PBMCs. Observed TCR beta diversity correlated strongly with the percentage of naive T cells measured by flow cytometry.

This clonotype was sampled from a woman in her fifties or sixties in good health. The sequenced sample was blood. The V and J genes are TRBV18 and TRBJ2-5; 8 bases in the middle match TRBD2. CDR3 region: CASSPSGSSGETQYF. The DNA sequence follows: TGTGCCAGCTCACCGAGCGGGAGTTCTGGAGAGACCCAGTACTTC.